The source of this T cell receptor (beta chain) is a study of spatial heterogeneity in lung cancer. There are a few counts of this clonotype. Its matching antigen is unknown. TCRdb reprocessed the 5' RACE reads via MiXCR and lists one record per CDR3 protein. The sample holds 95,000 or so distinct CDR3 sequences, under 9% seen once. The CDR3 is made up of 13 amino acids. V shed 3 bases and J shed 3 bases, with 10 bases lying between them. CDR1 and CDR2 (germline): SQVTM, ANQGSEA. Regarding the study as a whole: Compared with follow-up, resection was when ubiquitous expanded tumor TCRs appeared in blood more.

Time point defined: sample taken at primary tumor resection. Tumor, nontumor lung or frozen PBMC supplied whole RNA that was sequenced unsorted. The donors were 72 patients with non-small cell lung cancer that was early-stage and untreated. The chain uses TRBV29-1 and TRBJ2-3; D is perhaps TRBD2 (6 bases). The sample in question was PBMCs, obtained at surgery. This receptor was obtained from a male donor with early-stage non-small cell lung cancer. CDR3 DNA sequence: TGCAGCGTTGAGGCGGGAATGACAGATACGCAGTATTTT. It codes for CSVEAGMTDTQYF.